Listed below are T cell receptor beta chains from one sample, sequenced in a study of regulatory T cells in long-lasting Graves disease. Each CDR3 protein is one row after TCRdb ran MiXCR on the multiplex PCR reads. The table lists approximately 400,000 distinct CDR3 sequences, over 14% of them singletons, with about 8% in the top ten. These data also featured in a second study, about T cells in Graves' hyperthyroidism and ophthalmopathy.

Specimen: peripheral blood mononuclear cells (PBMCs), collected at new diagnosis, from a patient treated with antithyroid drugs. These receptors all come from a woman aged 40 to 50 with Graves disease. Both conserved end residues are part of each CDR3. The D gene is left open where the match is weak. Clone size, where shown, is once, few, many, or a class for clones that have expanded.

CDR3 length	D gene	V gene	J gene	clone size	CDR3 protein	CDR3 DNA
13	-	TRBV10-2	TRBJ1-4	many	CASSGLEGEKLFF	TGCGCCAGCAGTGGGCTGGAGGGTGAAAAACTGTTTTTT
12	TRBD1	TRBV10-2	TRBJ1-2	-	CARPGGVDGYTF	TGCGCCAGACCAGGGGGTGTTGATGGCTACACCTTC
16	TRBD1	TRBV5-1	TRBJ2-7	few	CASSLGLRTGSYEQYF	TGCGCCAGCAGCTTGGGGTTAAGGACAGGGTCCTACGAGCAGTACTTC
15	TRBD1	TRBV28	TRBJ2-3	many	CASSSWAGQADTQYF	TGTGCCAGCAGTTCGTGGGCGGGACAGGCGGATACGCAGTATTTT
14	-	TRBV6-1	TRBJ1-1	-	CASSEPSRNTEAFF	TGTGCCAGCAGTGAACCCTCCCGGAACACTGAAGCTTTCTTT
16	TRBD2	TRBV9	TRBJ2-1	many	CASSVGGGSSYNEQFF	TGTGCCAGCAGCGTAGGGGGCGGGAGCTCCTACAATGAGCAGTTCTTC
17	-	TRBV28	TRBJ2-5	many	CASSPPEGRLGQETQYF	TGTGCCAGCAGTCCTCCCGAGGGCAGATTGGGGCAAGAGACCCAGTACTTC
15	-	TRBV27	TRBJ2-2	many	CASSLSGANTGELFF	TGTGCCAGCAGTTTATCAGGGGCGAACACCGGGGAGCTGTTTTTT
16	TRBD2	TRBV24-1	TRBJ2-1	-	CATSDSGLAGHYEQFF	TGTGCCACCAGTGACTCAGGACTAGCGGGACATTATGAGCAGTTCTTC
16	-	TRBV13	TRBJ2-1	-	CASSFPGRRPRNEQFF	TGTGCCAGCAGCTTCCCGGGACGCCGACCCCGAAATGAGCAGTTCTTC
19	TRBD1	TRBV12-5	TRBJ2-3	many	CASGLKLWGTGESTDTQYF	TGTGCTAGTGGTTTAAAGCTGTGGGGAACAGGGGAGAGCACAGATACGCAGTATTTT